This T cell receptor (beta chain) is from a study of blood T cells in healthy people across ages. Broader study findings: TCR beta diversity tracked closely with naive T cell percentage. More naive CD4+ cells and higher diversity were found in long-lived than in aged donors.

Regarding this clonotype: What it binds is not known.

With a J-beta primer mix and a sample-barcoded 5' primer, a second PCR ran 7 to 11 cycles. TCRdb recomputed calls from the 5' RACE reads with MiXCR, one row per CDR3 protein. This table holds about 1.5 million distinct CDR3 sequences, about 42% found once. The CDR3 totals 13 residues. The V end lost 7 bases, the J end lost 5 bases, and 13 bases lay between the germline ends. The genes are TRBV12-3 or TRBV12-4 and TRBJ2-3; D may be TRBD2 (6 bases). Sequencing was carried out using blood. The sequence was obtained from a woman aged 18-30 years in good health. The CDR3 region is CASTPGVIDTQYF. CDR3 nucleotide sequence: TGTGCCAGCACCCCGGGAGTGATAGATACGCAGTATTTT.